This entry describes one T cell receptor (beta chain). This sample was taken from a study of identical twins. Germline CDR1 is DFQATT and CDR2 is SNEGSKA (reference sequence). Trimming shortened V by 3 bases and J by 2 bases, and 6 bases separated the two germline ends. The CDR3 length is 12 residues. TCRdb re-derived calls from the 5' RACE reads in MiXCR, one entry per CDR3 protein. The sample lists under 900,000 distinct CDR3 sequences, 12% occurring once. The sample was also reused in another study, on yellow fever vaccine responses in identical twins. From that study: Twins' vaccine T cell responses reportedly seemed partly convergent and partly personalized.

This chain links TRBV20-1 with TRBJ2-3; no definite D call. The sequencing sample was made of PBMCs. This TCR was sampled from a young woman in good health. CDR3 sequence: CSASVDTDTQYF. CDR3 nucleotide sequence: TGCAGTGCTAGTGTAGACACAGATACGCAGTATTTT.